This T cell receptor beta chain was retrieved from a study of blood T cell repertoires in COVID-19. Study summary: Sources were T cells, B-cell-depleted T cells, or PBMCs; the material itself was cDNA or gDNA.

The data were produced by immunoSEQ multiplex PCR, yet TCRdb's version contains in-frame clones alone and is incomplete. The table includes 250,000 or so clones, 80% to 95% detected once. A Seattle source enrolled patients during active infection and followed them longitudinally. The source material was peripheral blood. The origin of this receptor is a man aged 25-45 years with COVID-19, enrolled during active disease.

Here the CDR3 DNA reads TGTGCCATCCCGTCGGGGACAGGGGGATTCACTGAAGCTTTCTTT. Translation: CAIPSGTGGFTEAFF. V usage is TRBV5-3 and J usage is TRBJ1-1; TRBD1 aligns across 11 bases. TRBV5-3 falls under the ORF class, with uncertain function. Unmatched junction bases numbered 11, after V lost 9 bases and J lost 4 bases. The CDR3 is 15 residues long.